The source of this T cell receptor beta chain is a study of blood T cell repertoires in COVID-19. Turning to the study itself: PBMCs, B-cell-depleted T cells, or T cells were the source of the cDNA or gDNA that made up the material.

Measured with immunoSEQ multiplex PCR; TCRdb has only the in-frame clones, and not every one. Here the sample spans about 330,000 clones, more than 85% being singletons. Germline V gives CDR1 LGHDT, CDR2 YNNKEL (reference sequence). Deletions cut 4 bases from V and 5 bases from J, with 4 bases between. The CDR3 sequence is 11 residues long. Individuals drawn from under 30 US areas were about 18 to 100 years old. Which cohort a participant joined came from the clinical history participants gave. Cohort 3 donors counted as recovered after two negative PCRs, clearance, or resolved symptoms. Specimen: PBMCs or T cells enriched from blood (not recorded which). The V call is TRBV3-1 (or the pseudogene TRBV3-2), the J call TRBJ2-3; no clear D gene. The sequence was collected from a young woman who had recovered from COVID-19. Written as DNA, the CDR3 is TGTGCCAGCAGCCCGGGAGATACGCAGTATTTT. As protein: CASSPGDTQYF.